Listed below are T cell receptor beta chains from one sample, sequenced in a study of T cell responses to AZD1222 COVID-19 vaccine. Using immunoSEQ multiplex PCR, the repertoire was profiled, and TCRdb retains in-frame clones only, with some absent. The sample contains roughly 110,000 clones, 80% to 95% of which appear only once. Source: peripheral blood, taken 28 days after the second AZD1222 dose. These TCRs come from an adult who received the AZD1222 COVID-19 vaccine. The conserved cysteine and the conserved F or W are not part of the CDR3 here. Fields, in order: J gene, V gene, CDR3 protein.

j_gene: TRBJ2-7
v_gene: TRBV21-1
CDR3aa: ASSPGQGVTYEQY

j_gene: TRBJ2-7
v_gene: TRBV7-2
CDR3aa: ASSLTAYEQY

j_gene: TRBJ1-2
v_gene: TRBV9
CDR3aa: ASSVSGQGTNYGYT

j_gene: TRBJ2-1
v_gene: TRBV5-1
CDR3aa: ASSPGTTNEQF

j_gene: TRBJ2-1
v_gene: TRBV5-1
CDR3aa: ASSSTSGGHNEQF

j_gene: TRBJ1-2
v_gene: TRBV12-5
CDR3aa: ASGEQALYGYT

j_gene: TRBJ1-4
v_gene: TRBV7-9
CDR3aa: ASSLAVGSGPEKLF

j_gene: TRBJ1-1
v_gene: TRBV27
CDR3aa: ASADRVRNTEAF

j_gene: TRBJ1-2
v_gene: TRBV5-1
CDR3aa: ASSPRDTYGYT

j_gene: TRBJ1-4
v_gene: TRBV5-6
CDR3aa: ASSHITTNEKLF

j_gene: TRBJ1-5
v_gene: TRBV11-2
CDR3aa: ASSLGPGQGRQPQH

j_gene: TRBJ1-5
v_gene: TRBV4-3
CDR3aa: ASSQGQGNSNQPQH

j_gene: TRBJ2-7
v_gene: TRBV4-1
CDR3aa: ASRSPASGSYEQY

j_gene: TRBJ2-7
v_gene: TRBV28
CDR3aa: ASSLTRYEQY

j_gene: TRBJ1-5
v_gene: TRBV10-2
CDR3aa: ASSDRDSNQPQH

j_gene: TRBJ2-3
v_gene: TRBV10-3
CDR3aa: AISDGGTDTQY

j_gene: TRBJ2-7
v_gene: TRBV7-2
CDR3aa: ASSSRAGEHYEQY

j_gene: TRBJ1-4
v_gene: TRBV4-1
CDR3aa: ASSRLPGLTEKLF

j_gene: TRBJ2-4
v_gene: TRBV4-1
CDR3aa: ASSQRSGGLVSGTNARNIQY

j_gene: TRBJ1-6
v_gene: TRBV19
CDR3aa: ASSIAGQGASPLH

j_gene: TRBJ2-5
v_gene: TRBV11-2
CDR3aa: ASSLRVGSGAQETQY

j_gene: TRBJ1-6
v_gene: TRBV30
CDR3aa: AWSVLSRNSPLH

j_gene: TRBJ2-4
v_gene: TRBV9
CDR3aa: ASSTGTALAKNIQY

j_gene: TRBJ2-7
v_gene: TRBV1
CDR3aa: TSSQEGSHEQY

j_gene: TRBJ1-1
v_gene: TRBV5-1
CDR3aa: ASSLNRRNTEAF

j_gene: TRBJ1-2
v_gene: TRBV7-2
CDR3aa: ASSLLTGDGYT

j_gene: TRBJ1-1
v_gene: TRBV28
CDR3aa: ASNRGGGNTEAF

j_gene: TRBJ1-1
v_gene: TRBV3-1/TRBV3-2
CDR3aa: ASSSTRNTEAF

j_gene: TRBJ2-5
v_gene: TRBV3-1/TRBV3-2
CDR3aa: ASSPSPSQVQETQY

j_gene: TRBJ2-7
v_gene: TRBV27
CDR3aa: ASSLTGQGGYEQY

j_gene: TRBJ2-7
v_gene: TRBV28
CDR3aa: ASSFTGMEQY

j_gene: TRBJ2-2
v_gene: TRBV29-1
CDR3aa: SYRVGGNTGELF

j_gene: TRBJ2-7
v_gene: TRBV2
CDR3aa: ASTPDRGEYEQY

j_gene: TRBJ2-1
v_gene: TRBV6-5
CDR3aa: ASSYSPGSSYNEQF

j_gene: TRBJ1-5
v_gene: TRBV5-4
CDR3aa: ASNEHNSNQPQH

j_gene: TRBJ2-7
v_gene: TRBV11-3
CDR3aa: ASSFSKKDEQY

j_gene: TRBJ2-5
v_gene: TRBV7-2
CDR3aa: ASSPGLAGWETQY

j_gene: TRBJ2-2
v_gene: TRBV29-1
CDR3aa: SVGRGGTGELF

j_gene: TRBJ1-1
v_gene: TRBV29-1
CDR3aa: SVARTVQNTEAF

j_gene: TRBJ2-5
v_gene: TRBV29-1
CDR3aa: SVFAGTALSQTQY

j_gene: TRBJ2-4
v_gene: TRBV28
CDR3aa: ASSPNPTSGRAHIQY

j_gene: TRBJ1-1
v_gene: TRBV6-1
CDR3aa: ASSEATNRVWNTEAF

j_gene: TRBJ2-3
v_gene: TRBV3-1/TRBV3-2
CDR3aa: ASSPSGTSTDTQY

j_gene: TRBJ1-1
v_gene: TRBV30
CDR3aa: AYASVNTEAF

j_gene: TRBJ1-2
v_gene: TRBV11-2
CDR3aa: ASSFQGKGGYT

j_gene: TRBJ2-5
v_gene: TRBV11-2
CDR3aa: ASSPRTSGSEETQY

j_gene: TRBJ1-4
v_gene: TRBV19
CDR3aa: ASSISGANAKLF

j_gene: TRBJ1-1
v_gene: TRBV19
CDR3aa: ASRRLGVSEAF

j_gene: TRBJ1-4
v_gene: TRBV23-1
CDR3aa: ASSQTGYVEKLF

j_gene: TRBJ2-2
v_gene: TRBV5-1
CDR3aa: ASSSGPSGTTGELF

j_gene: TRBJ1-2
v_gene: TRBV28
CDR3aa: ATVERYGYT

j_gene: TRBJ1-2
v_gene: TRBV6-5
CDR3aa: ASSPDSNYGYT

j_gene: TRBJ2-1
v_gene: TRBV24-1
CDR3aa: ATSRAGASNEQF